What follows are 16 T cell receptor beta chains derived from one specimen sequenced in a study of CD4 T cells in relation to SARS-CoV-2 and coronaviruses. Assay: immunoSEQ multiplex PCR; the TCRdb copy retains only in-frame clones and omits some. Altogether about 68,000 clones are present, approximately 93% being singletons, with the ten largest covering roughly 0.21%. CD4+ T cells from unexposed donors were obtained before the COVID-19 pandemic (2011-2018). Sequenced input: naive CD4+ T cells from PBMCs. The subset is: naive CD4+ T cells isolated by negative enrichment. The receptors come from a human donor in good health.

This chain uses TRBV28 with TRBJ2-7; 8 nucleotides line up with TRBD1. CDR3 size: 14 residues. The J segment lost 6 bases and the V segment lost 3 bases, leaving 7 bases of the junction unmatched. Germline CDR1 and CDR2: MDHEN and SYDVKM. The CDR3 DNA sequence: TGTGCCAGCAGTTTCCGGCAGGGGGCAGGCGAGCAGTACTTC. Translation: CASSFRQGAGEQYF. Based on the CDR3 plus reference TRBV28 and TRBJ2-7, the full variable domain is DVKVTQSSRYLVKRTGEKVFLECVQDMDHENMFWYRQDPGLGLRLIYFSYDVKMKEKGDIPEGYSVSREKKERFSLILESASTNQTSMYLCASSFRQGAGEQYFGPGTRLTVT.

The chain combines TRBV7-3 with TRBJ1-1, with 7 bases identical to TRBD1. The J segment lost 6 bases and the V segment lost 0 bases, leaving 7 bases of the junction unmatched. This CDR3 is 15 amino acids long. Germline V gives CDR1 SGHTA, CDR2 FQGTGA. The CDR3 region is CASSLTSGTDPEAFF. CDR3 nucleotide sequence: TGTGCCAGCAGCTTAACTTCCGGGACAGATCCTGAAGCTTTCTTT.

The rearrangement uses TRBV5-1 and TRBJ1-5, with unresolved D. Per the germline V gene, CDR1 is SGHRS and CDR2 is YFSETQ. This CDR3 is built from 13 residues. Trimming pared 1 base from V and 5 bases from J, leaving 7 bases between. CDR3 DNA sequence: TGCGCCAGCAGCTTGCGCGGGGATCAGCCCCAGCATTTT. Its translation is CASSLRGDQPQHF.

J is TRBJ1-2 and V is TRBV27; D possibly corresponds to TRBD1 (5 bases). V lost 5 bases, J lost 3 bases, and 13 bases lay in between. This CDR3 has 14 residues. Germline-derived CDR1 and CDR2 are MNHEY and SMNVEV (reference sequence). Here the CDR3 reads CASSAFPGDYGYTF. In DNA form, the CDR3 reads TGTGCCAGCAGTGCCTTTCCGGGGGACTATGGCTACACCTTC.

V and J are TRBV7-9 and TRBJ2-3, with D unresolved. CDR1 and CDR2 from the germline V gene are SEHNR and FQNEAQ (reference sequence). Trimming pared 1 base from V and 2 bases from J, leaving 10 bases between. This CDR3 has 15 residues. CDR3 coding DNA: TGTGCCAGCAGCTTAGATGAGTTTCCCACAGATACGCAGTATTTT. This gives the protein CASSLDEFPTDTQYF. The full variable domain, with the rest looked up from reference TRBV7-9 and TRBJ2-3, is DTGVSQNPRHKITKRGQNVTFRCDPISEHNRLYWYRQTLGQGPEFLTYFQNEAQLEKSRLLSDRFSAERPKGSFSTLEIQRTEQGDSAMYLCASSLDEFPTDTQYFGPGTRLTVL.

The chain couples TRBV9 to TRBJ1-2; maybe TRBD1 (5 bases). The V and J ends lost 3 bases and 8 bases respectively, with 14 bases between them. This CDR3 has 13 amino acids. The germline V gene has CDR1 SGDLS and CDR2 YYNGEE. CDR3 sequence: CASSAGPQVGYTF. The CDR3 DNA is TGTGCCAGCAGCGCTGGGCCACAGGTCGGCTACACCTTC.

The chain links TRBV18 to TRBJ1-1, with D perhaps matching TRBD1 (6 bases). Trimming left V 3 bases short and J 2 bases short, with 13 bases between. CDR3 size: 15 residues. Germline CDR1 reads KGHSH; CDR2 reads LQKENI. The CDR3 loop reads CASSPQGWFNTEAFF. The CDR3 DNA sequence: TGTGCCAGCTCACCTCAGGGGTGGTTTAACACTGAAGCTTTCTTT. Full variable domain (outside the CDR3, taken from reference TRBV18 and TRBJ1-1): NAGVMQNPRHLVRRRGQEARLRCSPMKGHSHVYWYRQLPEEGLKFMVYLQKENIIDESGMPKERFSAEFPKEGPSILRIQQVVRGDSAAYFCASSPQGWFNTEAFFGQGTRLTVV.

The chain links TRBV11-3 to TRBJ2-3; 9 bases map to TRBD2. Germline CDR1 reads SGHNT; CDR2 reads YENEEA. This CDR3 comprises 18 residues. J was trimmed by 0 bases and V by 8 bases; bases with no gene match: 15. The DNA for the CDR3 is TGTGCCAGCTGGGGCCGAGAGGTAGCGGGGGCTAGCACAGATACGCAGTATTTT. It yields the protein CASWGREVAGASTDTQYF.

The CDR3 loop reads CASSLPSARYGYTF. The CDR3 nucleotides read TGTGCCAGCAGCTTACCGTCGGCCCGCTATGGCTACACCTTC. The chain uses TRBV7-2 and TRBJ1-2; no clear D. This CDR3 is built from 14 residues. Trimming pared 2 bases from V and 4 bases from J, leaving 11 bases between. Germline lookup yields CDR1 SGHTA and CDR2 FQGNSA.

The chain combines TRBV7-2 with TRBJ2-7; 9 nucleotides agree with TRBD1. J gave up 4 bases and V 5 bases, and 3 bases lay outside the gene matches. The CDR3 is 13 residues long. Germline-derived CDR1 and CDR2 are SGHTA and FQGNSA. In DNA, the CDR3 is TGTGCCAGCAGCGTCGGACAGGGGTACGAGCAGTACTTC. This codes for CASSVGQGYEQYF.

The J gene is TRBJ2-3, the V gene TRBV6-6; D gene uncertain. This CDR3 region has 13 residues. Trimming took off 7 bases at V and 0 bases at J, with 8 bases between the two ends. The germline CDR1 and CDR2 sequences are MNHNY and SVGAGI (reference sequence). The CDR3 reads CASKIASTDTQYF. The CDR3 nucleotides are TGTGCCAGCAAGATAGCTAGCACAGATACGCAGTATTTT.

In nucleotides, the CDR3 is TGTGCCACCAGCAGAGGTGGTAGCGGGAGCGAGCAGTACTTC. Protein sequence: CATSRGGSGSEQYF. The rearrangement uses TRBV15 and TRBJ2-7; 9 bases are a match to TRBD2. V dropped 1 base and J dropped 6; count of bases not matched to a gene: 4. Germline V lookup: CDR1 LNHNV, CDR2 YYDKDF (reference sequence). CDR3 size: 14 residues.

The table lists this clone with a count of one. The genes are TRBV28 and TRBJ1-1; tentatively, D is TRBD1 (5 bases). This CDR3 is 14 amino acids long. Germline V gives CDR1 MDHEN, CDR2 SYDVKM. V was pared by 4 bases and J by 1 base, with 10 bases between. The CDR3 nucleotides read TGTGCCAGCAGTTCGGGACGGAGGAACACTGAAGCTTTCTTT. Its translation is CASSSGRRNTEAFF.

In nucleotides, the CDR3 is TGTGCCAGCAGCGCTGGAACTAGCGGAAGCACAGATACGCAGTATTTT. Amino acids: CASSAGTSGSTDTQYF. The chain is built from TRBV5-4 and TRBJ2-3; 8 nucleotides match TRBD2. CDR3 length equals 16 residues. The J segment lost 0 bases and the V segment lost 4 bases, leaving 7 bases of the junction unmatched. The germline V gene encodes CDR1 SGHNT and CDR2 YYREEE (reference sequence). The variable domain in full, with the rest retrieved from reference TRBV5-4 and TRBJ2-3, is ETGVTQSPTHLIKTRGQQVTLRCSSQSGHNTVSWYQQALGQGPQFIFQYYREEENGRGNFPPRFSGLQFPNYSSELNVNALELDDSALYLCASSAGTSGSTDTQYFGPGTRLTVL.

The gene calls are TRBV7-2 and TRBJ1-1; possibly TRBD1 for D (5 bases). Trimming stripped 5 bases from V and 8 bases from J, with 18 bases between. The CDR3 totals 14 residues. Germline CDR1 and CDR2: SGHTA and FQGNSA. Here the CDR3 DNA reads TGTGCCAGCAGCCTCCGCAGGGTGAGGTCCGAAGCTTTCTTT. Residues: CASSLRRVRSEAFF.

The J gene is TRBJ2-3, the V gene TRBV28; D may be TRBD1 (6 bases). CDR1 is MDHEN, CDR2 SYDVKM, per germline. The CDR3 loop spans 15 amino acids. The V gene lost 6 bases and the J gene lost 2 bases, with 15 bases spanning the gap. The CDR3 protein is CASRPVGGYTDTQYF. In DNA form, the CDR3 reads TGTGCCAGCAGGCCCGTAGGGGGTTACACAGATACGCAGTATTTT.